The next 8 T cell receptor beta chains were all read from a single sample in a study of blood T cells in healthy people across ages. Primed by a sample-barcoded 5' primer and a J-beta primer mix, a second PCR proceeded for roughly 6 to 12 cycles. TCRdb re-derived calls from the 5' RACE reads in MiXCR, one entry per CDR3 protein. The sample yields about 930,000 distinct CDR3 sequences, about 28% seen once. A further study also used this sample, focusing on T cells of mothers and their children.

The sample comprised blood. The receptor set was obtained from a woman aged 35 to 49 in good health.

The rearrangement joins TRBV6-1 to TRBJ1-5; 9 nucleotides align to TRBD1. The length of the CDR3 is 17 residues. Trimming removed 6 bases from V and 0 bases from J; junction bases left unmatched: 9. Germline CDR1 and CDR2: MNHNS and SASEGT. The CDR3 region has the DNA TGTGCCAGCAGAAAGGACAGGGGTCCATATAGCAATCAGCCCCAGCATTTT. Translation gives CASRKDRGPYSNQPQHF.

The rearrangement uses TRBV6-5 and TRBJ2-2; 9 nucleotides match TRBD1. Losses at the gene ends were 8 bases for V and 5 bases for J; bases not matched to a gene: 9. The germline V gene encodes CDR1 MNHEY and CDR2 SVGAGI. The CDR3 runs to 15 residues. CDR3 coding DNA: TGTGCCAGCTCCCTTCTAGGGACAGGGACCGGGGAGCTGTTTTTT. Protein: CASSLLGTGTGELFF.

This rearrangement joins TRBV29-1 to TRBJ2-7; TRBD2 is a possible D gene (6 bases). The end of the DNA aligns better with TRBJ2-5, so the J call may be wrong. Germline CDR1 reads SQVTM; CDR2 reads ANQGSEA. The CDR3 is made up of 15 amino acids. Here the CDR3 reads CSVSRVLGGGETQYF. In nucleotides, the CDR3 is TGCAGCGTGTCACGGGTCCTAGGCGGAGGGGAGACCCAGTACTTC.

This clonotype was seen a few times. This CDR3 reads CASSTVGGRAKNIQYF. The CDR3 DNA reads TGCGCCAGCAGCACTGTTGGGGGGCGGGCCAAAAACATTCAGTACTTC. The chain carries TRBV4-1 and TRBJ2-4; D tentatively fits TRBD1 or TRBD2 (6 bases each). The CDR3 has 16 residues. The V end lost 5 bases, the J end lost 1 base, and 15 bases lay between the germline ends. Germline V gives CDR1 MGHRA, CDR2 YSYEKL.

This chain uses TRBV28 with TRBJ2-1; 12 bases agree with TRBD2. This CDR3 region has 17 residues. Germline V gene lookup returns CDR1 MDHEN and CDR2 SYDVKM. Trimming took 3 bases from V and 8 from J; bases not matched to a gene: 11. CDR3 sequence (DNA): TGTGCCAGCAGTTTTTGGACTAGCGGGGCATTTCACGATGAGCAGTTCTTC. This gives the protein CASSFWTSGAFHDEQFF.

This clonotype was detected only a few times. V and J are TRBV6-5 and TRBJ2-7, with 7 positions matching TRBD1. The CDR3 runs to 13 residues. V dropped 8 bases and J dropped 5; count of bases not matched to a gene: 9. Germline V lookup: CDR1 MNHEY, CDR2 SVGAGI. The CDR3 spells CASEGTDSNEQYF. The CDR3 nucleotides read TGTGCCAGCGAGGGGACAGATTCCAACGAGCAGTACTTC.

This clonotype occurred a few times. The J gene is TRBJ2-3, the V gene TRBV9, with D possibly being TRBD1 or TRBD2 (5 bases each). Germline CDR1 SGDLS, CDR2 YYNGEE. Trimming took 0 bases from V and 2 from J, leaving 10 bases between them. The CDR3 runs to 15 residues. The CDR3, as DNA: TGTGCCAGCAGCGTAGCGGGGCCTCACACAGATACGCAGTATTTT. This encodes CASSVAGPHTDTQYF.

The rearrangement links TRBV7-2 to TRBJ2-1; 9 bases fit TRBD2. Losses at the gene ends were 0 bases for V and 6 bases for J; bases not matched to a gene: 9. This CDR3 region has 17 residues. Germline V gene lookup returns CDR1 SGHTA and CDR2 FQGNSA. The CDR3 DNA reads as TGTGCCAGCAGCTTAGCCCACCGGCGGGGGGGGAGCAATGAGCAGTTCTTC. This sequence encodes CASSLAHRRGGSNEQFF.